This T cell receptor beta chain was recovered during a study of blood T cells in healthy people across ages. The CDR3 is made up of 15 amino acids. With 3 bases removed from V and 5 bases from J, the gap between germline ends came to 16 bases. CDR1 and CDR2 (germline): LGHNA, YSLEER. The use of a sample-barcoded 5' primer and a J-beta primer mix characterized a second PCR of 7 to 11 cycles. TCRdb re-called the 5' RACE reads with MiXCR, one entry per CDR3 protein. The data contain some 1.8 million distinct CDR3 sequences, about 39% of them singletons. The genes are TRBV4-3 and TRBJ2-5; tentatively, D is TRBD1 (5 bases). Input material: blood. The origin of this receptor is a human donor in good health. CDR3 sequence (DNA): TGCGCCAGCAGCCACACCCAGGACATGTATGAGACCCAGTACTTC. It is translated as CASSHTQDMYETQYF.